These 27 T cell receptor beta chains came from one sample sequenced in a study of shared clonotypes between healthy human individuals. The method was immunoSEQ multiplex PCR; TCRdb's version includes in-frame clones alone and lacks a portion of them. Of under 650,000 clones detected, approximately 95% appear once; the ten largest clones hold under 0.06%. Sample: naive CD4+ T cells sorted from blood. Subset given: CD45RA+ positively selected. The receptors stem from a woman in her 30s in good health.

The chain recombines TRBV6-4 with TRBJ2-1; the D gene is possibly TRBD2 (5 bases). Germline V CDR1 and CDR2: MRHNA, SNTAGT. The CDR3 runs to 13 residues. V was pared by 5 bases and J by 6 bases, with 11 bases between. The CDR3 is CASSLEGPNEQFF. Written as DNA, the CDR3 is TGTGCCAGCAGTCTTGAGGGCCCCAATGAGCAGTTCTTC.

J is TRBJ2-5 and V is TRBV28; a possible D gene is TRBD1 (5 bases). V gave up 2 bases and J gave up 4 bases, with 11 bases separating them. The CDR3 loop spans 14 amino acids. The germline V gene has CDR1 MDHEN and CDR2 SYDVKM. The CDR3 reads CASSLGAVAETQYF. The DNA for the CDR3 is TGTGCCAGCAGTTTAGGGGCGGTAGCAGAGACCCAGTACTTC. Supplemented by reference TRBV28 and TRBJ2-5, the full variable domain reads DVKVTQSSRYLVKRTGEKVFLECVQDMDHENMFWYRQDPGLGLRLIYFSYDVKMKEKGDIPEGYSVSREKKERFSLILESASTNQTSMYLCASSLGAVAETQYFGPGTRLLVL.

The chain employs TRBV10-1 and TRBJ2-7, with 11 bases aligning to TRBD1. The germline gives CDR1 WNHNN, CDR2 SYGVQD (reference sequence). The V gene end was trimmed by 5 bases and the J gene end by 6 bases; junction bases not matched to a gene: 3. The CDR3 length is 13 residues. For the CDR3, the DNA is TGCGCCAGCAGTCGGGACAGGGGGGGCGAGCAGTACTTC. This gives the protein CASSRDRGGEQYF.

This rearrangement joins TRBV6-1 to TRBJ2-3; 9 nucleotides match TRBD2. CDR1 MNHNS and CDR2 SASEGT come from the germline V gene. The CDR3 has 15 residues. V shed 3 bases and J 4 bases; nucleotides not matched to a gene: 5. The CDR3 bases are TGTGCCAGCAGTGATATGAGCGGGAGGTCAGATACGCAGTATTTT. It yields the protein CASSDMSGRSDTQYF.

The J gene is TRBJ2-3, the V gene TRBV27; 12 positions match TRBD2. Per the germline V gene, CDR1 is MNHEY and CDR2 is SMNVEV (reference sequence). The junction had 4 bases not matched to a gene; V was cut back by 4 bases and J by 2 bases. The CDR3 spans 16 residues. The CDR3 protein is CASSSRTSGITDTQYF. The CDR3 DNA reads TGTGCCAGCAGTTCCCGGACTAGCGGGATCACAGATACGCAGTATTTT.

This clone was seen just once. The chain couples TRBV6-1 to TRBJ2-7; 11 bases are a match to TRBD2. The CDR3 covers 15 residues. The germline V gene encodes CDR1 MNHNS and CDR2 SASEGT. V lost 7 bases to trimming and J lost 1 base; unmatched junction nucleotides: 6. The CDR3: CASKLAGESSYEQYF. The CDR3 DNA sequence: TGTGCCAGCAAACTAGCGGGAGAATCGTCCTACGAGCAGTACTTC.

The chain uses TRBV4-1 and TRBJ2-1; D is ambiguous. The CDR3 consists of 17 residues. Trimming pared 2 bases from V and 3 bases from J, leaving 17 bases between. Per germline, CDR1 MGHRA and CDR2 YSYEKL. The CDR3 DNA reads as TGCGCCAGCAGCCAACTGCCGACTCGCGGTTTCTACAATGAGCAGTTCTTC. It translates to CASSQLPTRGFYNEQFF.

The chain uses TRBV5-6 and TRBJ2-6; either TRBD1 or TRBD2 may fit D (6 bases each). This CDR3 is built from 15 residues. Trimming removed 4 bases at V and 1 base at J, with 9 bases between. The germline V gene encodes CDR1 SGHDT and CDR2 YYEEEE. The CDR3 DNA reads TGTGCCAGCAGCATAGGGGGGTCTGGGGCCAACGTCCTGACTTTC. Translation: CASSIGGSGANVLTF.

This chain connects TRBV2 to TRBJ1-1, with D unresolved. Germline lookup yields CDR1 SNHLY and CDR2 FYNNEI. This CDR3 is built from 15 residues. V lost 2 bases and J 4 bases, leaving 14 bases between the germline ends. The DNA of the CDR3 is TGTGCCAGCAGTGAATGGGGTGGGAGTGGCACTGAAGCTTTCTTT. This translates into CASSEWGGSGTEAFF.

This chain links TRBV6-5 with TRBJ2-2; 7 positions match TRBD1. The CDR3 length is 14 residues. Germline CDR1 reads MNHEY; CDR2 reads SVGAGI. With 3 bases clipped from V and 3 bases from J, the junction kept 1 base outside the gene matches. CDR3 in DNA: TGTGCCAGCAGTTATCAGGGGGACACCGGGGAGCTGTTTTTT. Amino acids: CASSYQGDTGELFF.

The J gene is TRBJ2-2, the V gene TRBV27, with D unclear. The CDR3 runs 16 residues. CDR1 and CDR2 from the germline V gene are MNHEY and SMNVEV (reference sequence). The V end lost 6 bases, the J end lost 4 bases, and 18 bases lay between the germline ends. Here the CDR3 DNA reads TGTGCCAGCAGATCAGTCCTTATTACCCCCACCGGGGAGCTGTTTTTT. Translation: CASRSVLITPTGELFF.

The CDR3 here is CASSPGFFRYEQYF. CDR3 coding DNA: TGTGCCAGCAGCCCAGGTTTCTTCAGGTACGAGCAGTACTTC. The rearrangement uses TRBV28 and TRBJ2-7; D gene unclear. Trimming took 6 bases from V and 4 from J, leaving 16 bases between them. CDR3 length: 14 residues. Germline CDR1 MDHEN, CDR2 SYDVKM.

The CDR3 nucleotides read TGTGCCAGTAGTAGGGGTGAGGGGTACTATGGCTACACCTTC. Translating gives CASSRGEGYYGYTF. This chain links TRBV19 with TRBJ1-2; D possibly corresponds to TRBD1 (5 bases). From germline, CDR1 is LNHDA and CDR2 SQIVND (reference sequence). Deletions cut 4 bases from V and 3 bases from J, with 12 bases between. The CDR3 totals 14 residues.

The chain has TRBV7-2 and TRBJ1-1, with D possibly being TRBD1 (5 bases). Germline-derived CDR1 and CDR2 are SGHTA and FQGNSA. With 5 bases removed from V and 11 bases from J, the gap between germline ends came to 12 bases. The CDR3 runs 11 residues. CDR3 coding DNA: TGTGCCAGCAGCACCGAGGGGCGGGCTTTCTTT. This translates into CASSTEGRAFF.

J is TRBJ2-7 and V is TRBV13; no firm D call. This CDR3 comprises 13 residues. V was shortened by 4 bases and J by 6 bases, with 13 bases between the two germline ends. Germline assignment: CDR1 PRHDT and CDR2 FYEKMQ (reference sequence). The CDR3 reads CASSSAIGPEQYF. The CDR3 nucleotides read TGTGCCAGCAGCTCCGCGATAGGGCCCGAGCAGTACTTC. Variable domain in full (rest from reference TRBV13 and TRBJ2-7): AAGVIQSPRHLIKEKRETATLKCYPIPRHDTVYWYQQGPGQDPQFLISFYEKMQSDKGSIPDRFSAQQFSDYHSELNMSSLELGDSALYFCASSSAIGPEQYFGPGTRLTVT.

This clone was counted once. The chain employs TRBV27 and TRBJ2-2; D is unclear. Trimming removed 3 bases from V and 3 bases from J, with 8 bases in between. The V gene's germline CDR1 is MNHEY and CDR2 SMNVEV (reference sequence). The CDR3 spans 14 residues. The CDR3 sequence is CASSLRLYTGELFF. In DNA form, the CDR3 reads TGTGCCAGCAGTTTGCGGTTATACACCGGGGAGCTGTTTTTT.

The V and J genes are TRBV2 and TRBJ2-5, with D perhaps matching TRBD1 (5 bases). The DNA end is a closer match to TRBJ2-7, so the J assignment may be wrong. Germline values: CDR1 SNHLY, CDR2 FYNNEI. The CDR3 contains 12 residues. This CDR3 is CASRQLYYEQYF. The CDR3 DNA reads TGTGCCAGTCGACAGCTTTACTACGAGCAGTACTTC.

A single count supports this clone. This chain uses TRBV9 with TRBJ2-5; D is tentatively TRBD1 or TRBD2 (5 bases each). TRBJ2-7 matches the DNA end more closely, so the J call is doubtful. The length of the CDR3 is 15 residues. Germline V lookup: CDR1 SGDLS, CDR2 YYNGEE. This CDR3 is CASSVGTGSSYEQYF. The DNA for the CDR3 is TGTGCCAGCAGCGTCGGGACGGGAAGCTCCTACGAGCAGTACTTC.

The rearrangement uses TRBV7-3 and TRBJ2-3; TRBD1 aligns across 7 bases. The trim removed 6 bases at V and 0 bases at J, leaving 9 bases unmatched. Per germline, CDR1 SGHTA and CDR2 FQGTGA. This CDR3 has 16 residues. CDR3 sequence reads: CASSAGTEASTDTQYF. The CDR3 coding sequence is TGTGCCAGCAGTGCCGGGACAGAGGCTAGCACAGATACGCAGTATTTT.

This chain links TRBV5-8 with TRBJ1-3, with D maybe TRBD1 (6 bases). There are 14 residues in the CDR3. Germline CDR1 is SGHTS and CDR2 is YDEGEE. With 4 bases removed from V and 2 bases from J, the gap between germline ends came to 10 bases. The CDR3 coding sequence is TGTGCCAGCAGCCCTGGACAGCCTGGAAACACCATATATTTT. Its protein product is CASSPGQPGNTIYF.

The chain employs TRBV28 and TRBJ2-5; D possibly uses TRBD1 or TRBD2 (5 bases each). Germline V gene sequence: CDR1 MDHEN, CDR2 SYDVKM. This CDR3 region has 13 residues. V was pared by 4 bases and J by 5 bases, with 11 bases between. CDR3 in DNA: TGTGCCAGCAGTTCCAGGGAGCGCGAGACCCAGTACTTC. It is translated as CASSSRERETQYF.

The genes are TRBV5-1 and TRBJ2-1; the D is unclear. V lost 7 bases to trimming and J lost 5 bases, with 7 bases between them. CDR3 size: 11 residues. CDR1 and CDR2 from the germline V gene are SGHRS and YFSETQ. For the CDR3, the DNA is TGCGCCAGCGGAGAAGACAATGAGCAGTTCTTC. It yields the protein CASGEDNEQFF.

The CDR3 DNA reads as TGTGCCAGTAGCCTGGGACGGGACTCCTACGAGCAGTACTTC. It codes for CASSLGRDSYEQYF. The chain recombines TRBV19 with TRBJ2-7; D assignment may be TRBD1 or TRBD2 (5 bases each). CDR3 size: 14 residues. Trimming took off 6 bases at V and 0 bases at J, with 12 bases between the two ends. CDR1 and CDR2 from the germline V gene are LNHDA and SQIVND (reference sequence).

V and J are TRBV6-6 and TRBJ1-3, with D unclear. The CDR3 totals 16 residues. In germline, CDR1 is MNHNY, CDR2 SVGAGI (reference sequence). The V gene lost 5 bases and the J gene lost 4 bases, with 18 bases spanning the gap. CDR3 amino acids: CASSRDGPLDGNTIYF. DNA for the CDR3: TGTGCCAGCAGTCGAGACGGCCCTCTGGACGGAAACACCATATATTTT.

This chain uses TRBV5-8 with TRBJ2-1; 7 nucleotides agree with TRBD2. V was pared by 6 bases and J by 9 bases, with 18 bases of the junction left unmatched. Germline lookup yields CDR1 SGHTS and CDR2 YDEGEE. The CDR3 sequence is 16 residues long. CDR3 amino acids: CASTQRRLAVGSEQFF. The DNA of the CDR3 is TGTGCCAGCACTCAAAGGCGGCTAGCGGTGGGTAGTGAGCAGTTCTTC.

CDR3 loop: CASSLASAKETQYF. The DNA of the CDR3 is TGTGCCAGCAGCTTAGCTAGCGCAAAAGAGACCCAGTACTTC. The J gene is TRBJ2-5, the V gene TRBV7-9; possible D gene TRBD2, 5 bases. The CDR3 contains 14 residues. Germline V gene sequence: CDR1 SEHNR, CDR2 FQNEAQ (reference sequence). Trimming removed 0 bases from V and 3 bases from J, with 8 bases in between.

This sequence joins TRBV5-1 and TRBJ2-7; no firm D call. V was cut by 4 bases and J by 0 bases, with 11 bases left in between. The CDR3 runs to 14 residues. Germline V gene sequence: CDR1 SGHRS, CDR2 YFSETQ. The CDR3 region has the DNA TGCGCCAGCAGCCCCCGGCAGCGCTCCTACGAGCAGTACTTC. It encodes CASSPRQRSYEQYF.